The clone carrying this TCR beta chain occurred many times. Its antigen is currently unknown. This CDR3 comprises 16 residues. CDR1 SGDLS and CDR2 YYNGEE come from the germline V gene. Trimming removed 4 bases at V and 0 bases at J, with 14 bases between. This entry comes from a study of post-analysis software for immune sequencing data. Looking at the study overall: Multiple sclerosis in the patients followed relapsing-remitting, secondary progressive and progressive-relapsing courses.

Each TCR beta cDNA library carried unique molecular identifiers. The T cell input of about 1 to 10 million gave approximately 500,000 cDNA molecules. Using its own MiXCR run on the PCR reads, TCRdb lists one record per CDR3 protein. This table holds about 260,000 distinct CDR3 sequences, less than 40% found once. Study observations and caveats: Multiple sclerosis patients had significantly lower normalized Chao1 diversity than controls. Samples sharing a preparation batch grouped tightly together when assessed by F measure. Five TRBV segments were significantly more frequent in patients than in controls. TRBV5-6, TRBV5-1 and TRBV20-1 were among these segments.

The sequence derives from a girl aged 5 to 17 with multiple sclerosis. The rearrangement joins TRBV9 to TRBJ2-1, with D perhaps matching TRBD2 (6 bases). The source material was blood. CDR3 in amino acids: CASSFIADVSYNEQFF. The CDR3 DNA follows: TGTGCCAGCAGCTTCATAGCGGATGTCTCCTACAATGAGCAGTTCTTC.